The subject of this entry is one T cell receptor beta chain. This clonotype was seen more than once but under ten times. There is no known antigen for this receptor. No clone much larger than this one lies a single base away; base qualities are absent. The protocol used for the library was 5' RACE. Reads for this sample came from a NextSeq 500. Unique molecular identifiers were attached to individual cDNA molecules in the TCR library protocol so that sequencing error and PCR bias could be corrected. Sequencing covered both TCR alpha and beta chains, and within each sample the abundances of alpha and beta sequences were tightly co-correlated. Regarding the original processing steps: Decombinator V4 was used to annotate TCR sequences for V gene, J gene and CDR3. TCRs were defined as expanded if a significant change between any two time points was detected under a Poisson model with p below 0.0001. TCR abundances were normalised to the total number of TCRs sequenced per sample and were expressed as counts per million. TRAV1-2 paired with TRAJ12, TRAJ20 or TRAJ33 defined MAIT TCRs, while TRAV10 paired with TRAJ18 defined iNKT TCRs. VDJdb, accessed on 1 November 2021, was searched for TCRs annotated for CMV, EBV and SARS-CoV-2, and TCRs annotated for more than one antigen were excluded. TCRdb reprocessing: public reads trimmed at Q25 with fastp, clones called with MiXCR, in-frame beta chains kept. Rows with a matching CDR3 protein are joined into one entry that keeps the most common DNA and genes. TCRdb, rather than the study authors, made the V and J calls. This sample has tens of thousands of distinct CDR3 sequences in its table, and 5% to 7% of those were observed once. The top ten clonotypes cover roughly 8.4% of the sample.

The data are from a study of early T cells in non-severe SARS-CoV-2 infection (dated by TCRdb to 2020 to 2022). Study-wide context: Because TCR sequencing relied on bulk RNA taken from unsorted whole blood, pairing of alpha and beta chains was not possible.

The germline V gene yields SQVTM for CDR1 and ANQGSEA for CDR2. V is shortened by 6 bases, J by 0 bases, and the region joining them spans 5 bases. The CDR3, from cysteine to phenylalanine, totals 12 residues. Only the CDR3 DNA stays, 36 bases, in frame from base 1. Set within a cohort of healthcare workers in London, UK, this nested case-control study involved weekly PCR testing of nasopharyngeal swabs along with blood sampling. Healthcare workers were recruited between 23 and 31 March 2020, during the week of the UK lockdown, and were followed weekly for up to roughly 15 weeks. Findings and caveats that apply to the study as a whole: Matching against VDJdb was skewed toward anti-spike CD8 responses, likely underestimated virus-specific expansions, and missed private and CD4 specificities.

Sequenced sample: whole blood. The chain was built from TRBV29-1 and TRBJ1-4; no confident D gene assignment can be made. This clonotype was obtained from an adult who was a healthcare worker with PCR-confirmed SARS-CoV-2 infection or an uninfected control (not recorded which). The nucleotide sequence is TGCAGCGTGTACACAACTAATGAAAAACTGTTTTTT. It encodes CSVYTTNEKLFF.